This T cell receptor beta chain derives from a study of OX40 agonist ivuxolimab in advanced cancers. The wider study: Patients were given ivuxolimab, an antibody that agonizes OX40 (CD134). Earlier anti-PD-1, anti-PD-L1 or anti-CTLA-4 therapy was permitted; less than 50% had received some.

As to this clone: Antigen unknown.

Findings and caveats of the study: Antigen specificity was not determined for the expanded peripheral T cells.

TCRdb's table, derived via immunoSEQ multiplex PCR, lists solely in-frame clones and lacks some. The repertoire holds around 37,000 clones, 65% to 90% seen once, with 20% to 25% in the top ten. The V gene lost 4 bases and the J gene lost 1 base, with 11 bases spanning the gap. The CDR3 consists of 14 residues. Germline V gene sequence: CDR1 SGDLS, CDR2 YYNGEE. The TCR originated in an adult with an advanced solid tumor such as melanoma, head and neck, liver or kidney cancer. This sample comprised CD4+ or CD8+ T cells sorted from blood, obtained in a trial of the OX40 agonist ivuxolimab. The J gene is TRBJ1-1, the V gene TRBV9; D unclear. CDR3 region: CASSPETWNTEAFF. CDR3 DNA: TGTGCCAGCAGCCCCGAGACCTGGAACACTGAAGCTTTCTTT.